Sequencing of this TCR beta chain was carried out in a study of response to subunit inactivated influenza vaccine. General study points: Authors suggested that a seasonal influenza vaccination recruits few new T cells each time.

TCRdb processed the RT-PCR reads anew with MiXCR; each CDR3 protein has one entry. The data contain 500,000 to 650,000 distinct CDR3 sequences, 6% to 9% of them singletons. CDR3 length: 13 residues. From germline, CDR1 is MNHNS and CDR2 SASEGT. V lost 7 bases, J lost 4 bases, and 13 bases lay in between. The sample holds a few counts of this clonotype. Its matching antigen is unknown. Specimen: PBMCs from blood, collected less than 30 months after vaccination. The TCR comes from a man between 50 and 70 years old who received an inactivated influenza vaccine. The V gene is TRBV6-1, the J gene TRBJ2-5, with D perhaps given as TRBD1 or TRBD2 (5 bases each). The CDR3 sequence is CASTGRTAETQYF. CDR3 DNA: TGTGCCAGCACGGGACGTACGGCAGAGACCCAGTACTTC.